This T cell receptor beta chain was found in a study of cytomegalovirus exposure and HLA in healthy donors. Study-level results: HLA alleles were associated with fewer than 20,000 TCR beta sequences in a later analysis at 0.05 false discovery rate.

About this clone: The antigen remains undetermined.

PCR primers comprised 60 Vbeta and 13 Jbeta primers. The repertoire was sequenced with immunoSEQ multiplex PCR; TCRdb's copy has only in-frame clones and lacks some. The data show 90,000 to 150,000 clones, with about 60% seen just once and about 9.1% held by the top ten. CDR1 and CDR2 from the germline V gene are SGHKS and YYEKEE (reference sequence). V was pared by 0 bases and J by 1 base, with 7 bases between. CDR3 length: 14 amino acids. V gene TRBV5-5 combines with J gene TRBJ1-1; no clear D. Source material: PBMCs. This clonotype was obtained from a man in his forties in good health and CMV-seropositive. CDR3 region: CASSLGWQNTEAFF. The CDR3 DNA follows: TGTGCCAGCAGCTTGGGATGGCAGAACACTGAAGCTTTCTTT.